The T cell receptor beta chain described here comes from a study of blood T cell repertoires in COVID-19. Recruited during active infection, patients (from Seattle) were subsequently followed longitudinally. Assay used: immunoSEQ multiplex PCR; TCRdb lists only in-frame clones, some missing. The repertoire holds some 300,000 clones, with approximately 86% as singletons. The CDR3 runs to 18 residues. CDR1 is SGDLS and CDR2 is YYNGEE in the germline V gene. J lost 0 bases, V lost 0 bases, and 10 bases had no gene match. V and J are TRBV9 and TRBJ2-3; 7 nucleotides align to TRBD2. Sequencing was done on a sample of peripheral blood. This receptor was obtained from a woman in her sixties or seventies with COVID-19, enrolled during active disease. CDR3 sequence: CASSVVSGRETSTDTQYF. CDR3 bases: TGTGCCAGCAGCGTAGTCTCGGGGAGGGAGACTAGCACAGATACGCAGTATTTT.